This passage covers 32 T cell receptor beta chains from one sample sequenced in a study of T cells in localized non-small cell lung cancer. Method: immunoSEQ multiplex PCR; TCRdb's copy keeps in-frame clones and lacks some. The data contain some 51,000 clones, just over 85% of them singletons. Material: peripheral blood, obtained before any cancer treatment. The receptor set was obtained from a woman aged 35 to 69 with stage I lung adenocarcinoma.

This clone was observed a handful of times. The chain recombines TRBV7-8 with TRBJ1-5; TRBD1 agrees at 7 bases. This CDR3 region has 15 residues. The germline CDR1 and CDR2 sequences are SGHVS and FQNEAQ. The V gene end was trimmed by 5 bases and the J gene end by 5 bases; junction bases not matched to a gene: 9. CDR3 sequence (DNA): TGTGCCAGCAGCCAGACAGGGTTTAAGGATCAGCCCCAGCATTTT. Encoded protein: CASSQTGFKDQPQHF.

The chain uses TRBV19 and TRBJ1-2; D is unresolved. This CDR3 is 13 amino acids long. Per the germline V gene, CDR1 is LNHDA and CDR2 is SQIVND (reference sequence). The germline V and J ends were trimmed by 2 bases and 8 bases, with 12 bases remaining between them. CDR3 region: CASSISDTSGYTF. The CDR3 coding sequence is TGTGCCAGTAGTATAAGTGACACAAGCGGCTACACCTTC. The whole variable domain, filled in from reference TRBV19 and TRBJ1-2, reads DGGITQSPKYLFRKEGQNVTLSCEQNLNHDAMYWYRQDPGQGLRLIYYSQIVNDFQKGDIAEGYSVSREKKESFPLTVTSAQKNPTAFYLCASSISDTSGYTFGSGTRLTVV.

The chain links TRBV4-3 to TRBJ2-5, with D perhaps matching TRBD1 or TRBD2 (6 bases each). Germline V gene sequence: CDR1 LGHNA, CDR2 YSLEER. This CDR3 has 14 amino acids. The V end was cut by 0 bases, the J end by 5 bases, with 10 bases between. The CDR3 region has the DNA TGCGCCAGCAGCCAAGACACAGGGAGGGAGACCCAGTACTTC. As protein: CASSQDTGRETQYF.

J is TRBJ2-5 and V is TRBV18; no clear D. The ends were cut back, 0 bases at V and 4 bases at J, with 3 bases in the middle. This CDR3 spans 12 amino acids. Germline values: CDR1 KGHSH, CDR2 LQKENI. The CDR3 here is CASSPPGETQYF. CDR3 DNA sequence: TGTGCCAGCTCACCACCGGGAGAGACCCAGTACTTC.

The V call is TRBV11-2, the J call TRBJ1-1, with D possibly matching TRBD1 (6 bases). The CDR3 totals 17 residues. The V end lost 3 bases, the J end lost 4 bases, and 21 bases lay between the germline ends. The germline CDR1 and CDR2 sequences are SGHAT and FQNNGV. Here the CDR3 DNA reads TGTGCCAGCAGCTTCAACCGAAGGGGGGCCTACGGCACTGAAGCTTTCTTT. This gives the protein CASSFNRRGAYGTEAFF.

The CDR3 sequence: CASRSTEPRYGYTF. In nucleotides, the CDR3 is TGTGCCAGTAGGTCGACTGAGCCGCGGTATGGCTACACCTTC. This rearrangement joins TRBV19 to TRBJ1-2, with D hard to call. Germline-derived CDR1 and CDR2 are LNHDA and SQIVND (reference sequence). The V end was cut by 6 bases, the J end by 5 bases, with 16 bases between. CDR3 length: 14 amino acids.

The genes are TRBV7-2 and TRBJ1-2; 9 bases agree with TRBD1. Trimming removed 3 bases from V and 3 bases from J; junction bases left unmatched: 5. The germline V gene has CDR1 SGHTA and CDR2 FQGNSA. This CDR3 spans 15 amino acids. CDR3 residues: CASSFRQGGYYGYTF. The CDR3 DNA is TGTGCCAGCAGCTTCAGACAGGGGGGTTACTATGGCTACACCTTC.

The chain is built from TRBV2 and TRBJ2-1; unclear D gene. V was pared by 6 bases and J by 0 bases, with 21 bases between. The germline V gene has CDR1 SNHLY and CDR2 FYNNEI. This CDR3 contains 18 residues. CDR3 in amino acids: CASSANSLVGRSYNEQFF. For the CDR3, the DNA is TGTGCCAGCAGCGCCAACTCACTCGTCGGGCGCTCCTACAATGAGCAGTTCTTC.

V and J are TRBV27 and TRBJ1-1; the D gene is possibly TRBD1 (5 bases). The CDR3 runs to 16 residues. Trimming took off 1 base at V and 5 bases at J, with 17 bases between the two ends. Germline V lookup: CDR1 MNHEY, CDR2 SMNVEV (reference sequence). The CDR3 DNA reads TGTGCCAGCAGTTTATTATCCCCGCGGGGGAGTACTGAAGCTTTCTTT. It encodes CASSLLSPRGSTEAFF.

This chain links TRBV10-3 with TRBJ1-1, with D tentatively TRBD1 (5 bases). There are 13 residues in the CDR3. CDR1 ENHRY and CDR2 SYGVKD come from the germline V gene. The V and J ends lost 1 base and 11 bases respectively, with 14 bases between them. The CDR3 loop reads CAISEFRGGEAFF. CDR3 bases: TGTGCCATCAGTGAGTTCCGTGGGGGGGAGGCTTTCTTT.

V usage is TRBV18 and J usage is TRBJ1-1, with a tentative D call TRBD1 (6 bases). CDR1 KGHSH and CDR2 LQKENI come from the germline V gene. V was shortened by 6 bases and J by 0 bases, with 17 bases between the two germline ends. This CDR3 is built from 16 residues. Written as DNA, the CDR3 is TGTGCCAGCTCTCCCACCGGGACACAGATGAACACTGAAGCTTTCTTT. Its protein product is CASSPTGTQMNTEAFF. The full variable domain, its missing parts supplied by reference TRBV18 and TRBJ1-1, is NAGVMQNPRHLVRRRGQEARLRCSPMKGHSHVYWYRQLPEEGLKFMVYLQKENIIDESGMPKERFSAEFPKEGPSILRIQQVVRGDSAAYFCASSPTGTQMNTEAFFGQGTRLTVV.

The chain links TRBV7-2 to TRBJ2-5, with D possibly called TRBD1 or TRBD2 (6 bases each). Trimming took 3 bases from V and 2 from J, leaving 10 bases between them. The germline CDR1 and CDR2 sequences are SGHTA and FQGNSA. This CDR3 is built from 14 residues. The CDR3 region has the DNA TGTGCCAGCAGCTTCCGGGGGCGGCAAGAGACCCAGTACTTC. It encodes CASSFRGRQETQYF.

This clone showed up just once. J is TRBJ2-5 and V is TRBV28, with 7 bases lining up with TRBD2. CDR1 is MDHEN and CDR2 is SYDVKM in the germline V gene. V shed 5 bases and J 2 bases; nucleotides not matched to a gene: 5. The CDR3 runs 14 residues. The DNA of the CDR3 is TGTGCCAGCAGTGAGGGAGGGAAACAAGAGACCCAGTACTTC. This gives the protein CASSEGGKQETQYF. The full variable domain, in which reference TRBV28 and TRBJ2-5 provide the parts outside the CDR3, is DVKVTQSSRYLVKRTGEKVFLECVQDMDHENMFWYRQDPGLGLRLIYFSYDVKMKEKGDIPEGYSVSREKKERFSLILESASTNQTSMYLCASSEGGKQETQYFGPGTRLLVL.

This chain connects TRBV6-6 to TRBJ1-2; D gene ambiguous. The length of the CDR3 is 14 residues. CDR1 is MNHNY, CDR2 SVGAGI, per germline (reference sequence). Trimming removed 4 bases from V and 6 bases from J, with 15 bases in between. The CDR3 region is CASSSSPSGDGYTF. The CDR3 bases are TGTGCCAGCAGTTCCTCCCCCTCGGGTGATGGCTACACCTTC.

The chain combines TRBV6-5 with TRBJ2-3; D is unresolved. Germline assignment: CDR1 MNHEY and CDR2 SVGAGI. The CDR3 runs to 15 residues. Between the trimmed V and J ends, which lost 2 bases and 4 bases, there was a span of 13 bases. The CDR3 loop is CASSYLGLASDTQYF. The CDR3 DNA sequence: TGTGCCAGCAGTTACCTAGGTCTGGCATCAGATACGCAGTATTTT.

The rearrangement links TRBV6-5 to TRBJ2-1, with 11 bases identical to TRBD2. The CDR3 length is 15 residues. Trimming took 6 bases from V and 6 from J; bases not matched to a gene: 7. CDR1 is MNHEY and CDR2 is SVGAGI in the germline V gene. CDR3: CASSRLAGGVNEQFF. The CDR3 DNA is TGTGCCAGCAGCCGGCTAGCGGGGGGAGTCAATGAGCAGTTCTTC.

CDR3 bases: TGTGCCTGGAGTGTCCTAGAGCACTATGGCTACACCTTC. Its protein is CAWSVLEHYGYTF. The genes are TRBV30 and TRBJ1-2; D is ambiguous. V was clipped by 0 bases and J by 3 bases, with 8 bases between them. The CDR3 extends over 13 amino acids. CDR1 and CDR2 from the germline V gene are GTSNPN and SVGIG (reference sequence). Drawing the rest from reference TRBV30 and TRBJ1-2, the complete variable domain is SQTIHQWPATLVQPVGSPLSLECTVEGTSNPNLYWYRQAAGRGLQLLFYSVGIGQISSEVPQNLSASRPQDRQFILSSKKLLLSDSGFYLCAWSVLEHYGYTFGSGTRLTVV.

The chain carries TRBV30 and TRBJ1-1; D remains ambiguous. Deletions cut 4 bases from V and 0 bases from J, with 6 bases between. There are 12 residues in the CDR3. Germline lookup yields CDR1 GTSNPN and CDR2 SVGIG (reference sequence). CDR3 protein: CAWKTMNTEAFF. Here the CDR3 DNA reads TGTGCCTGGAAGACAATGAACACTGAAGCTTTCTTT.

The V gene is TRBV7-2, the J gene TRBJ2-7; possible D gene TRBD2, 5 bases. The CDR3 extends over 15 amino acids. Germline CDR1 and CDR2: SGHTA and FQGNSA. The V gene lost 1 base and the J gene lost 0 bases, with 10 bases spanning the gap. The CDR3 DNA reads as TGTGCCAGCAGCTTAGAAGCCGGGAACTCCTACGAGCAGTACTTC. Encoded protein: CASSLEAGNSYEQYF. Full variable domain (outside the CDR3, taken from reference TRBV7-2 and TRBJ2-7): GAGVSQSPSNKVTEKGKDVELRCDPISGHTALYWYRQSLGQGLEFLIYFQGNSAPDKSGLPSDRFSAERTGGSVSTLTIQRTQQEDSAVYLCASSLEAGNSYEQYFGPGTRLTVT.

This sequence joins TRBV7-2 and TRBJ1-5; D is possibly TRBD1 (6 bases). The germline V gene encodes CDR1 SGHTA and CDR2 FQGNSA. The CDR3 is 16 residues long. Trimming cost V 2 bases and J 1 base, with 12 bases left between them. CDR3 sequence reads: CASSLQGLGSNQPQHF. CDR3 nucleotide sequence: TGTGCCAGCAGCTTACAGGGGTTGGGAAGCAATCAGCCCCAGCATTTT. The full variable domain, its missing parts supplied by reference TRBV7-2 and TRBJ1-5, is GAGVSQSPSNKVTEKGKDVELRCDPISGHTALYWYRQSLGQGLEFLIYFQGNSAPDKSGLPSDRFSAERTGGSVSTLTIQRTQQEDSAVYLCASSLQGLGSNQPQHFGDGTRLSIL.

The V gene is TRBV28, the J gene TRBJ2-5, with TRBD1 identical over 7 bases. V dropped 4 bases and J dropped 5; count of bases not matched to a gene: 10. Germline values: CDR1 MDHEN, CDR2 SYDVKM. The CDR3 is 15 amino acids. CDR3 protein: CASSSGGPRQETQYF. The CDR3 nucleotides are TGTGCCAGCAGTTCAGGGGGACCGAGGCAGGAGACCCAGTACTTC.

For the CDR3, the DNA is TGTGCCAGCAGCAACGGGACTAGCGGGCTCATGCAAGAGACCCAGTACTTC. Its protein product is CASSNGTSGLMQETQYF. This chain links TRBV9 with TRBJ2-5; 12 nucleotides line up with TRBD2. This CDR3 spans 17 amino acids. The trim removed 4 bases at V and 2 bases at J, leaving 9 bases unmatched. Germline V gives CDR1 SGDLS, CDR2 YYNGEE.

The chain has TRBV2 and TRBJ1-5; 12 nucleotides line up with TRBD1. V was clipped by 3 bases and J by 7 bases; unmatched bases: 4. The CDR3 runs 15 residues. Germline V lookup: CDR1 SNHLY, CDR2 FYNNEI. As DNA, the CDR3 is TGTGCCAGCAGTGAGGGACAGGGGGCTGGACAGCCCCAGCATTTT. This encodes CASSEGQGAGQPQHF.

The CDR3 DNA follows: TGTGCCAGCTCACATCCTGGAAACACCATATATTTT. Translating it yields CASSHPGNTIYF. This chain connects TRBV18 to TRBJ1-3; D not certain. The CDR3 totals 12 residues. Trimming shortened V by 4 bases and J by 2 bases, and 3 bases separated the two germline ends. CDR1 and CDR2 from the germline V gene are KGHSH and LQKENI.

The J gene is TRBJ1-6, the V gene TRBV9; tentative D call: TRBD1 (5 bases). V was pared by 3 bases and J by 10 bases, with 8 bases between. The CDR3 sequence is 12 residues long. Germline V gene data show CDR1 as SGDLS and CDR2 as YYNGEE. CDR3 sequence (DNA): TGTGCCAGCAGCGACGGGGGATCACCCCTCCACTTT. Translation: CASSDGGSPLHF.

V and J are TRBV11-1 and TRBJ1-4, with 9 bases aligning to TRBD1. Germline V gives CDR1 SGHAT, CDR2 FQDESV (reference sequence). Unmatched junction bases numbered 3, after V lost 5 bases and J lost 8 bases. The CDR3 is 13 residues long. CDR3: CASSRDREEKLFF. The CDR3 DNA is TGTGCCAGCAGCCGGGACAGGGAAGAAAAACTGTTTTTT.

CDR3: CASSLGGLYNSPLHF. The CDR3 nucleotides read TGTGCCAGCAGCTTGGGGGGCCTCTATAATTCACCCCTCCACTTT. V usage is TRBV5-5 and J usage is TRBJ1-6; a possible D gene is TRBD1 (5 bases). V lost 0 bases and J lost 3, with 7 bases in between. This CDR3 has 15 residues. Germline lookup yields CDR1 SGHKS and CDR2 YYEKEE (reference sequence).

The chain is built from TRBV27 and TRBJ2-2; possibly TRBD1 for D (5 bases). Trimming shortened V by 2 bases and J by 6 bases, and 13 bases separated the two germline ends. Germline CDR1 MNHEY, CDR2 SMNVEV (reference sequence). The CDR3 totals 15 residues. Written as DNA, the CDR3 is TGTGCCAGCAGTTTAAGTCACAGGATCGCCGGGGAGCTGTTTTTT. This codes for CASSLSHRIAGELFF.

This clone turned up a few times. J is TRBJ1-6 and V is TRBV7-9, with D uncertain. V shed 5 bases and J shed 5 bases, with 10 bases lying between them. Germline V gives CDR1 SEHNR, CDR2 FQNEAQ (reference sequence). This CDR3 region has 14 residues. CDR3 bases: TGTGCCAGCAGCCAACGGGCCAATAATTCACCCCTCCACTTT. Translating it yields CASSQRANNSPLHF.

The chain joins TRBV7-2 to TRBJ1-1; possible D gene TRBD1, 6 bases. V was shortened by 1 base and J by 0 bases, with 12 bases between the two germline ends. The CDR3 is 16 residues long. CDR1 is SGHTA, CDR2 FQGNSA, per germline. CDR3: CASSLGGGLMNTEAFF. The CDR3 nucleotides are TGTGCCAGCAGCTTAGGCGGGGGCCTCATGAACACTGAAGCTTTCTTT.

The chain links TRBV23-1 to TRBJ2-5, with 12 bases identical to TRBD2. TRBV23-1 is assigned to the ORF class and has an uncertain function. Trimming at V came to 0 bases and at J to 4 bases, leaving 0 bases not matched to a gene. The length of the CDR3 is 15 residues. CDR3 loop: CASSQSLAGGETQYF. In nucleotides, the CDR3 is TGCGCCAGCAGTCAATCACTAGCGGGGGGAGAGACCCAGTACTTC.

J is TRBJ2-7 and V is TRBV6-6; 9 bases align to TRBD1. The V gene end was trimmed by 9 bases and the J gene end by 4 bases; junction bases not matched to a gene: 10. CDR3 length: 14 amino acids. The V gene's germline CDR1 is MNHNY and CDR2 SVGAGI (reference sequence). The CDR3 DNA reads TGTGCCAGTCGCGAACATGGACAGGGGTACGAGCAGTACTTC. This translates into CASREHGQGYEQYF.